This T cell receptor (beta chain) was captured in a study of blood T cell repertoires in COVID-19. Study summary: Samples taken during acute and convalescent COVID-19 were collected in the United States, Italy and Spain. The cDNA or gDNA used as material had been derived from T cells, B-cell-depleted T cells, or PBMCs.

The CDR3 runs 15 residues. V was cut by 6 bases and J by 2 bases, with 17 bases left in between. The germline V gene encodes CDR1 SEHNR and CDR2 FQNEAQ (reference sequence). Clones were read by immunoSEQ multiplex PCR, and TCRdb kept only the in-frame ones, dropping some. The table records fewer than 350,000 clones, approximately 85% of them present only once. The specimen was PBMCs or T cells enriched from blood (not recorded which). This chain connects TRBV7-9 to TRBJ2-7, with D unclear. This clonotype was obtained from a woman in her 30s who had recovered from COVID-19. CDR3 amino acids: CASSSPVEPTYEQYF. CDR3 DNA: TGTGCCAGCAGTTCACCGGTTGAGCCCACCTACGAGCAGTACTTC.